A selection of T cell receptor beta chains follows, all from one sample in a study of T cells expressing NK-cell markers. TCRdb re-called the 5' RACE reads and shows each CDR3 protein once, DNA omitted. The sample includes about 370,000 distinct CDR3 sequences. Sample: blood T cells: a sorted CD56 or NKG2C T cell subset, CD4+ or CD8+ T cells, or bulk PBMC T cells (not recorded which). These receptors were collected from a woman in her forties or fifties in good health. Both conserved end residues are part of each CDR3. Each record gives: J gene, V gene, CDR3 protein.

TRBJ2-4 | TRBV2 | CASSEGAGSKNIQYF
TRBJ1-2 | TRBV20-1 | CSTSPGRGYGYTF
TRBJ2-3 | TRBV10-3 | CAISESSGRSDTQYF
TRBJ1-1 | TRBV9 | CASSPWSARAFF
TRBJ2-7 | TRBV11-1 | CASSFFKQTEQYF
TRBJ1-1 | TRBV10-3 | CATSNPGDHTEAFF
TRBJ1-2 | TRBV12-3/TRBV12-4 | CASSNPLRYGYTF
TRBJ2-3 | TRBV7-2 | CASKPTDTQYF
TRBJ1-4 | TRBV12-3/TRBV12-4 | CASRHREGEKLFF
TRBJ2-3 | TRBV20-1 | CSAPGLAGGLTSTDTQYF
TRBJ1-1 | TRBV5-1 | CASSPGWTAMNTEAFF
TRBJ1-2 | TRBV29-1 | CSAGDPAESYTF
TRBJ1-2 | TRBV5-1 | CASSLGGQGGYTF
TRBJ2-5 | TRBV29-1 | CSVESPETQYF
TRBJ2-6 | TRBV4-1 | CASSQDSQIISGANVLTF
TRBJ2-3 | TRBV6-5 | CASRLSGSNTDTQYF
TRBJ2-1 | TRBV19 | CASSRGRNNEQFF
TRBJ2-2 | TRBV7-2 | CASSSVLMGGELFF
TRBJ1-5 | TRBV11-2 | CASSLGTDLSPQHF
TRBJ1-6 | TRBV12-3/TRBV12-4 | CASSFRTRGSPLHF
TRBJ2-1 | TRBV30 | CAWGGGGEQFF
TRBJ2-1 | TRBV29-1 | CSVVGQEDKVGEQFF
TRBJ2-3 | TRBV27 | CASRPQGVRTDTQYF
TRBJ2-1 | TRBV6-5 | CASTAPLAGRNEQFF
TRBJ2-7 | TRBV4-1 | CASSPTGRRGYEQYF
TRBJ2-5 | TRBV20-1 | CSAKRPGAETQYF
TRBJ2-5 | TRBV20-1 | CSARDLRGLETQYF
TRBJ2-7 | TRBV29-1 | CSGFLADEQYF
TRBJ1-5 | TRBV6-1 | CASSANRARGSNQPQHF
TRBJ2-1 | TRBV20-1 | CSAATGALRQFF
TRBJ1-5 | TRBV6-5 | CASSYVRTNQPQHF
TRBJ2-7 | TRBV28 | CARASGSGYEQYF
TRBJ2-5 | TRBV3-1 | CASSQDRFSTVTPKETQYF
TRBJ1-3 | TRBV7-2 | CASSLSHGSSGNTIYF
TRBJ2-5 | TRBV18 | CASSPLFGGPEETQYF
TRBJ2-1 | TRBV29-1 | CSVAAGWNEQFF
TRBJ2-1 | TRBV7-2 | CASSLAPANNEQFF
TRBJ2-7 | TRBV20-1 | CSAPPHGDYEQYF
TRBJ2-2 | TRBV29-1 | CSAIFLYTGELFF
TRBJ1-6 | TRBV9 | CASSPRTGGGSPLHF
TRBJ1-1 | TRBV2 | CASNIKTTGSTEAFF
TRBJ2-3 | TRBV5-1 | CASKIGGRPDTQYF